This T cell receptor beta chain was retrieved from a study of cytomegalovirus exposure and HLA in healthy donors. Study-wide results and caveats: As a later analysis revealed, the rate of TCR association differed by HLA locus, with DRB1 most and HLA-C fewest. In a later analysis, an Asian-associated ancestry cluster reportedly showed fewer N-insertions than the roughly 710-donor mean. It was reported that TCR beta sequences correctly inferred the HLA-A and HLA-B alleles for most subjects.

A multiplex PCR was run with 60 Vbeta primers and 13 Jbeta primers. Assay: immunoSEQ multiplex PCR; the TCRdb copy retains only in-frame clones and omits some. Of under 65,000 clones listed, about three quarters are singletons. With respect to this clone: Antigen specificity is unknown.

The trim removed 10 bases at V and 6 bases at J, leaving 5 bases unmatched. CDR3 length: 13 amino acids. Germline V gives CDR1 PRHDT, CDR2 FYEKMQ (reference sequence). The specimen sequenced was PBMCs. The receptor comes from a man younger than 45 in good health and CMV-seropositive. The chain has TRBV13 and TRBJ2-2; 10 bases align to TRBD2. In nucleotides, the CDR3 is TGTGCCACCCGGCTAGCGGGGGCCGGGGAGCTGTTTTTT. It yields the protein CATRLAGAGELFF.